Sequencing of this T cell receptor beta chain was carried out in a study of beta chain features in type 1 diabetes. The length of the CDR3 is 15 residues. Trimming removed 4 bases from V and 4 bases from J, with 16 bases in between. Germline V gene lookup returns CDR1 KGHSH and CDR2 LQKENI. Whole-study results and caveats: Moderate yet significant TCRB CDR3 shortening was seen in Type 1 diabetes patients in all four CD4+ subsets.

With respect to this clone: Its cognate antigen is unknown.

Expressed TCRB transcripts were sequenced after all isolated RNA was converted to cDNA. This table comes from immunoSEQ multiplex PCR, and its TCRdb copy is limited to in-frame clones, with some not included. The repertoire has over 600,000 clones, 9.5% to 15% of them found once; the top ten carry more than 0.095%. Sequencing input: naive CD4+ T cells from blood. The rearrangement joins TRBV18 to TRBJ1-1; possibly TRBD1 for D (5 bases). The clonotype was recovered from a man aged 25-40 years with type 1 diabetes. The CDR3 DNA reads TGTGCCAGCTCACGACGGAGGGGCCATGCCACTGAAGCTTTCTTT. Protein product: CASSRRRGHATEAFF.